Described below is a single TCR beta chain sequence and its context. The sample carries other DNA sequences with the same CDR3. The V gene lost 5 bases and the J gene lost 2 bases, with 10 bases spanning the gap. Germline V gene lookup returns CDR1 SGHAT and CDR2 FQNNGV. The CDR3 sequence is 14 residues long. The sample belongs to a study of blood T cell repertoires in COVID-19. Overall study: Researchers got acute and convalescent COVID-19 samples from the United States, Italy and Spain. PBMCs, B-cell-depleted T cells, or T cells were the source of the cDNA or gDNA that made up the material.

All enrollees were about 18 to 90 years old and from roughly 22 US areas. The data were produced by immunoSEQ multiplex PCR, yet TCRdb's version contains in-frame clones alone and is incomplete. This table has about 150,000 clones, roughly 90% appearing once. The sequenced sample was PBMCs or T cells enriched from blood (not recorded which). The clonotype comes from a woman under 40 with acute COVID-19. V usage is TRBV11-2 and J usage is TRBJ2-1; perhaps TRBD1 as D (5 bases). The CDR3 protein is CASSPSGPYNEQFF. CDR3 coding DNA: TGTGCCAGCAGCCCCTCAGGGCCCTACAATGAGCAGTTCTTC. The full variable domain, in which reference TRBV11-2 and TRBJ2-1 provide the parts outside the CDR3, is EAGVAQSPRYKIIEKRQSVAFWCNPISGHATLYWYQQILGQGPKLLIQFQNNGVVDDSQLPKDRFSAERLKGVDSTLKIQPAKLEDSAVYLCASSPSGPYNEQFFGPGTRLTVL.